The subject of this entry is one T cell receptor (beta chain). Some clones are missing from TCRdb's copy, which holds only in-frame ones; the method was immunoSEQ multiplex PCR. Here the sample spans about 170,000 clones, roughly 89% being singletons. The data stem from a study of control samples from healthy donors and cancer patients. This CDR3 region has 15 residues. CDR1 and CDR2 (germline): MDHEN, SYDVKM. With 7 bases removed from V and 7 bases from J, the gap between germline ends came to 22 bases. The rearrangement links TRBV28 to TRBJ2-5; the D gene could be TRBD1 or TRBD2 (5 bases each). The TCR sequence derives from a man aged 30 to 39 in good health. Material: blood. DNA of the CDR3: TGTGCCAGCATCCCCGGGACCCACCTTGTAGGGACCCAGTACTTC. It yields the protein CASIPGTHLVGTQYF.